This passage covers 22 T cell receptor beta chains from one sample sequenced in a study of shared clonotypes between healthy human individuals. Libraries were prepared by immunoSEQ multiplex PCR; TCRdb keeps only in-frame clonotypes and omits some of them. The sample yields under 750,000 clones, approximately 77% seen once. Sequenced material: memory CD4+ T cells sorted from blood. Subset meaning: CD45RA-negative fraction. These receptors all come from a woman in her 30s in good health.

The rearrangement joins TRBV27 to TRBJ1-1; no definite D call. V lost 1 base and J lost 6, with 12 bases in between. Germline CDR1 and CDR2: MNHEY and SMNVEV (reference sequence). The CDR3 contains 14 residues. CDR3: CASSLLAGRAEAFF. As DNA, the CDR3 is TGTGCCAGCAGTTTATTGGCGGGAAGGGCTGAAGCTTTCTTT.

The rearrangement joins TRBV27 to TRBJ2-1, with D possibly TRBD1 on 5 matching bases. V dropped 1 base and J dropped 6 bases, with 16 bases sitting between them. This CDR3 comprises 16 residues. CDR1 and CDR2 (germline): MNHEY, SMNVEV (reference sequence). CDR3 sequence reads: CASSLWLVQGVNEQFF. The CDR3 DNA reads as TGTGCCAGCAGTTTATGGCTAGTGCAGGGTGTCAATGAGCAGTTCTTC.

This clone was seen once. This chain connects TRBV15 to TRBJ2-5; the D gene could be TRBD1 or TRBD2 (6 bases each). Germline V lookup: CDR1 LNHNV, CDR2 YYDKDF (reference sequence). CDR3 size: 15 residues. Trimming removed 1 base at V and 6 bases at J, with 15 bases between. The CDR3 DNA sequence: TGTGCCACCAGCAGAGTATCCGGGGGCTGGCAGACCCAGTACTTC. Translation: CATSRVSGGWQTQYF.

This chain joins TRBV19 and TRBJ2-1, with a possible D match to TRBD1 (6 bases). This CDR3 comprises 16 residues. V was clipped by 6 bases and J by 0 bases, with 15 bases between them. The germline V gene has CDR1 LNHDA and CDR2 SQIVND (reference sequence). The CDR3 nucleotides are TGTGCCAGTAGAGGGGGACGGGGAAGCTCCTACAATGAGCAGTTCTTC. This sequence encodes CASRGGRGSSYNEQFF. Full variable domain (remainder filled in from reference TRBV19 and TRBJ2-1): DGGITQSPKYLFRKEGQNVTLSCEQNLNHDAMYWYRQDPGQGLRLIYYSQIVNDFQKGDIAEGYSVSREKKESFPLTVTSAQKNPTAFYLCASRGGRGSSYNEQFFGPGTRLTVL.

The chain recombines TRBV28 with TRBJ1-2; D is possibly TRBD1 (5 bases). The germline CDR1 and CDR2 sequences are MDHEN and SYDVKM. The V gene lost 8 bases and the J gene lost 7 bases, with 11 bases spanning the gap. The CDR3 sequence is 11 residues long. In nucleotides, the CDR3 is TGTGCCAGCTCGCGAGGGGTTGGCTACACCTTC. Its translation: CASSRGVGYTF.

A few counts support this clone. The rearrangement uses TRBV10-3 and TRBJ2-7; 8 positions match TRBD2. Trimming cost V 10 bases and J 2 bases; bases outside gene matches: 19. Germline V gene sequence: CDR1 ENHRY, CDR2 SYGVKD. The CDR3 runs to 17 residues. This CDR3 is CATARKGSGTSTYEQYF. The CDR3 region has the DNA TGTGCCACCGCCCGCAAGGGTAGCGGGACTTCGACCTACGAGCAGTACTTC.

This clone was seen ten or more times. V gene TRBV30 combines with J gene TRBJ1-2; unclear D gene. The germline V and J ends were trimmed by 2 bases and 9 bases, with 10 bases remaining between them. CDR1 and CDR2 from the germline V gene are GTSNPN and SVGIG (reference sequence). This CDR3 is 11 amino acids long. In DNA form, the CDR3 reads TGTGCCTGGAGTTCTTCCGGGAGCTACACCTTC. Its protein product is CAWSSSGSYTF.

V is TRBV5-4 and J is TRBJ2-1; 10 positions agree with TRBD2. Germline-derived CDR1 and CDR2 are SGHNT and YYREEE (reference sequence). CDR3 size: 15 residues. The junction had 5 bases not matched to a gene; V was cut back by 3 bases and J by 5 bases. The CDR3 region has the DNA TGTGCCAGCAGCTCTTTCGGACTAGCGGACAATGAGCAGTTCTTC. Translating gives CASSSFGLADNEQFF. The full variable domain, in which reference TRBV5-4 and TRBJ2-1 provide the parts outside the CDR3, is ETGVTQSPTHLIKTRGQQVTLRCSSQSGHNTVSWYQQALGQGPQFIFQYYREEENGRGNFPPRFSGLQFPNYSSELNVNALELDDSALYLCASSSFGLADNEQFFGPGTRLTVL.

J is TRBJ2-7 and V is TRBV27; 8 bases are shared with TRBD1. J was trimmed by 5 bases and V by 6 bases; bases with no gene match: 15. Germline assignment: CDR1 MNHEY and CDR2 SMNVEV (reference sequence). This CDR3 is built from 16 residues. The CDR3 protein is CASSPIKWTGLNEQYF. CDR3 coding DNA: TGTGCCAGCAGCCCTATAAAATGGACAGGGCTGAACGAGCAGTACTTC.

The CDR3 loop is CASSATAGQGNGYTF. The CDR3 bases are TGTGCCAGCAGCGCTACGGCTGGACAGGGTAATGGCTACACCTTC. This sequence joins TRBV7-8 and TRBJ1-2, with 8 bases aligning to TRBD1. Per germline, CDR1 SGHVS and CDR2 FQNEAQ. The CDR3 totals 15 residues. J lost 6 bases, V lost 5 bases, and 11 bases had no gene match.

The sample holds a few counts of this clone. The same CDR3 is also encoded by other DNA sequences in this sample. The CDR3 region is CASSSQGANTEAFF. The CDR3 DNA sequence: TGTGCCAGCAGCTCACAGGGGGCCAACACTGAAGCTTTCTTT. The rearrangement joins TRBV7-2 to TRBJ1-1; 9 nucleotides align to TRBD1. Germline CDR1 and CDR2: SGHTA and FQGNSA. The CDR3 spans 14 residues. V gave up 4 bases and J gave up 2 bases; unmatched junction bases: 2.

This clone was seen many times. V gene TRBV25-1 combines with J gene TRBJ2-7; possibly TRBD1 for D (6 bases). There are 16 residues in the CDR3. V was pared by 2 bases and J by 2 bases, with 16 bases between. Per germline, CDR1 MGHDK and CDR2 SYGVNS. DNA for the CDR3: TGTGCCAGCAGTGAAAACGCACAGGGTGGACCCTACGAGCAGTACTTC. The encoded protein is CASSENAQGGPYEQYF.

The chain carries TRBV7-9 and TRBJ1-1, with 8 bases that match TRBD1. The CDR3 has 14 residues. CDR1 and CDR2 (germline): SEHNR, FQNEAQ (reference sequence). J gave up 5 bases and V 5 bases, and 7 bases lay outside the gene matches. DNA for the CDR3: TGTGCCAGCAGCCCAGGACAGGGAGGTACTGAAGCTTTCTTT. Its translation: CASSPGQGGTEAFF.

This rearrangement joins TRBV27 to TRBJ1-1, with 8 positions matching TRBD1. CDR3 size: 16 residues. The ends lost 2 bases at V and 4 bases at J; junction bases unmatched: 9. CDR1 is MNHEY and CDR2 is SMNVEV in the germline V gene (reference sequence). CDR3 DNA sequence: TGTGCCAGCAGTTTACCCCCCCGGACAGGGACCACTGAAGCTTTCTTT. Translated: CASSLPPRTGTTEAFF.

This clone came up once. This chain links TRBV30 with TRBJ1-1; D remains unclear. Between the trimmed V and J ends, which lost 0 bases and 3 bases, there was a span of 5 bases. The CDR3 sequence is 12 residues long. From germline, CDR1 is GTSNPN and CDR2 SVGIG (reference sequence). In nucleotides, the CDR3 is TGTGCCTGGAGTGTAACTTACACTGAAGCTTTCTTT. It translates to CAWSVTYTEAFF.

The chain has TRBV2 and TRBJ1-4; D perhaps matches TRBD1 (6 bases). Trimming stripped 6 bases from V and 5 bases from J, with 13 bases between. The CDR3 spans 14 residues. The V gene's germline CDR1 is SNHLY and CDR2 FYNNEI. CDR3 nucleotides: TGTGCCAGCAGGAACAGGGCTGAAAATGAAAAACTGTTTTTT. Protein product: CASRNRAENEKLFF.

This chain joins TRBV28 and TRBJ1-1; TRBD1 agrees at 11 bases. CDR3 length: 18 residues. CDR1 and CDR2 (germline): MDHEN, SYDVKM. Trimming cost V 5 bases and J 5 bases; bases outside gene matches: 16. The CDR3 here is CASSPFEGRTGGSTEAFF. The CDR3, as DNA: TGTGCCAGCAGTCCTTTTGAGGGGAGGACAGGGGGCTCGACTGAAGCTTTCTTT.

This chain links TRBV30 with TRBJ2-7; D is possibly TRBD2 (6 bases). V was trimmed by 5 bases and J by 0 bases, leaving 14 bases between them. This CDR3 is 14 amino acids long. CDR1 is GTSNPN, CDR2 SVGIG, per germline (reference sequence). DNA for the CDR3: TGTGCCTGGGGGAGGTCGGGATTCTCCTACGAGCAGTACTTC. Residues: CAWGRSGFSYEQYF.

This clone was detected only a few times. V is TRBV5-1 and J is TRBJ2-1; D gene uncertain. CDR1 SGHRS and CDR2 YFSETQ come from the germline V gene. V gave up 0 bases and J gave up 6 bases, with 7 bases separating them. The CDR3 covers 13 residues. CDR3 in amino acids: CASSLASGNEQFF. In DNA form, the CDR3 reads TGCGCCAGCAGCTTGGCCTCCGGCAATGAGCAGTTCTTC. The full variable domain, rest sourced from reference TRBV5-1 and TRBJ2-1, is KAGVTQTPRYLIKTRGQQVTLSCSPISGHRSVSWYQQTPGQGLQFLFEYFSETQRNKGNFPGRFSGRQFSNSRSEMNVSTLELGDSALYLCASSLASGNEQFFGPGTRLTVL.

This clone came up a few times. The chain links TRBV5-1 to TRBJ2-3; D is perhaps TRBD2 (6 bases). This CDR3 contains 15 residues. The V gene lost 7 bases and the J gene lost 0 bases, with 15 bases spanning the gap. Per germline, CDR1 SGHRS and CDR2 YFSETQ. The CDR3 bases are TGCGCCAGCGGACCGGGACTGAGAAGCACAGATACGCAGTATTTT. Residues: CASGPGLRSTDTQYF.

CDR3 sequence: CASSLAVYEKLFF. The CDR3 coding sequence is TGTGCCAGCAGCTTAGCCGTTTATGAAAAACTGTTTTTT. The chain has TRBV7-2 and TRBJ1-4; D is ambiguous. This CDR3 contains 13 residues. V lost 0 bases to trimming and J lost 6 bases, with 5 bases between them. The germline CDR1 and CDR2 sequences are SGHTA and FQGNSA.

The genes are TRBV6-1 and TRBJ2-1; TRBD2 might be the D (6 bases). V lost 6 bases to trimming and J lost 8 bases, with 17 bases between them. There are 14 residues in the CDR3. Germline CDR1 is MNHNS and CDR2 is SASEGT. DNA of the CDR3: TGTGCCAGCAGACATGAGACTAGACGGGATGAGCAGTTCTTC. Its protein product is CASRHETRRDEQFF.